This T cell receptor beta chain came from a study of CD8 T cells in ankylosing spondylitis (dated by TCRdb to about 2017). As for the study more broadly: The study profiled T cell receptor beta repertoires in healthy donors and ankylosing spondylitis patients to find disease-linked TCR variants. The whole study cohort included 108 healthy donors and 20 to 30 ankylosing spondylitis patients. Samples of peripheral blood were taken, and for ankylosing spondylitis patients, synovial fluid was collected as well. Points the paper makes about the study in general: Some motif variants had previously been reported in the synovial fluid and blood of reactive arthritis patients, which suggests shared mechanisms of disease initiation. The disease-linked clones showed a CD8+ phenotype and occurred at relatively low frequencies in peripheral blood. The disease-linked clones were reported as significantly enriched in matched synovial fluid samples from ankylosing spondylitis patients. A TCR beta motif of eight highly homologous amino acid variants appeared characteristic of blood from ankylosing spondylitis patients.

Data came from an Illumina MiSeq. TCR beta libraries were prepared by quantitative 5'-RACE with molecular barcodes. The study's own analysis went as follows. A new computational method based on a probabilistic model of VDJ rearrangement was used to identify disease-linked TCR variants. In TCRdb, the public reads were trimmed at Q25 with fastp and aligned with MiXCR, with productive beta chains retained. Each entry merges the rows of one CDR3 protein and shows their most common DNA and genes. TCRdb assigned the V and J calls; the authors' analysis was not used. The sample table lists around 25,000 distinct CDR3 sequences, about a sixth of them with a count of one. 25% to 30% of the sample is in the top ten clones. The trim is 3 bases for V and 3 bases for J, with a gap of 12 bases between the germline ends. The germline V gene sets CDR1 to WSHSY and CDR2 to SAAADI. CDR3 length: 14 amino acids, cysteine to phenylalanine. CDR3 DNA is the only sequence kept; it has 42 bases, read in frame from the first base.

This clonotype was counted only a few times. Its specific antigen is unknown. No clone much larger than this one lies a single base away; base qualities are absent. Recombination linked TRBV10-2 to TRBJ2-7, with TRBD2 tentatively as D gene (5 bases match). The clonotype was recovered from a male donor with ankylosing spondylitis or in good health (not recorded which). Sequencing input: blood. In nucleotides, the sequence is TGCGCCAGCAGTGAAAAGCGGAGAGGCTACGAGCAGTACTTC. Translated, it reads CASSEKRRGYEQYF.